The present TCR beta chain was sequenced within a study of CD8+CD57+ T cells in acquired aplastic anemia. General study results and limits: Patients shared some 30 CD8+ CDR3 sequences with controls. For CD8+ Simpson's diversity, patients and controls showed no significant difference.

The V gene lost 4 bases and the J gene lost 3 bases, with 10 bases spanning the gap. There are 14 residues in the CDR3. In germline, CDR1 is MNHNS, CDR2 SASEGT. Patients chosen for sequencing had CD8+CD57+ cells that had expanded, as shown by flow cytometry. Patients, without exception, had severe acquired aplastic anemia. With respect to this clonotype: The antigen is undetermined.

The template for TCR beta VDJ and CDR3 sequence profiling was genomic DNA. TCRdb recomputed calls from the reads with MiXCR, one row per CDR3 protein. This table holds approximately 470,000 distinct CDR3 sequences, 25% to 40% found once. The source material was sorted CD4+, CD8+, or CD8+CD57+ T cells (not recorded which) from PBMCs. This chain joins TRBV6-1 and TRBJ1-5; D is possibly TRBD1 (6 bases). This clonotype was obtained from a human donor with aplastic anemia. The CDR3, as DNA: TGTGCCAGCAGTGGAAGGGACACCAATCAGCCCCAGCATTTT. It yields the protein CASSGRDTNQPQHF.